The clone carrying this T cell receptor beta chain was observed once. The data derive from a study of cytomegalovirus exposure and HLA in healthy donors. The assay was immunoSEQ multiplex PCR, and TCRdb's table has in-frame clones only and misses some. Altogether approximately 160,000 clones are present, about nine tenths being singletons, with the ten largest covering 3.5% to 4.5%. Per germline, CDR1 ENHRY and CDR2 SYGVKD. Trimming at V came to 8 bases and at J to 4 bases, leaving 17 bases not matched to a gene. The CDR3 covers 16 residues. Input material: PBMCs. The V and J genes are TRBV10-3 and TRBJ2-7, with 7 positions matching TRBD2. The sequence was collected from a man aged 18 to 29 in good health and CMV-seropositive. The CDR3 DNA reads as TGTGCCATCGGGGCCGGAAAAAGGGGAGGGATTTACGAGCAGTACTTC. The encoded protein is CAIGAGKRGGIYEQYF.